These 10 T cell receptor beta chains originate from one sample sequenced in a study of cytomegalovirus exposure and HLA in healthy donors. Repertoires were generated with immunoSEQ multiplex PCR, while TCRdb's copy carries only in-frame clones and drops some. The repertoire holds fewer than 200,000 clones, with around nine tenths as singletons. The sequenced sample was PBMCs. The receptors come from a woman in her 30s in good health and CMV-seronegative.

V gene TRBV18 combines with J gene TRBJ1-1; a possible D gene is TRBD1 (6 bases). V lost 5 bases and J 7 bases, leaving 17 bases between the germline ends. Germline loops: CDR1 KGHSH, CDR2 LQKENI. This CDR3 comprises 14 residues. As DNA, the CDR3 is TGTGCCAGCTCATTGGACCGTCCCAGGGGTGAAGCTTTCTTT. It encodes CASSLDRPRGEAFF.

This chain uses TRBV4-1 with TRBJ1-1, with 8 positions matching TRBD1. V shed 3 bases, J shed 4 bases, and the junction held 7 bases outside the gene matches. CDR1 and CDR2 from the germline V gene are MGHRA and YSYEKL. The CDR3 covers 15 residues. The CDR3 DNA is TGCGCCAGCAGCCAGGAGACAGGGGAGGTCACTGAAGCTTTCTTT. Amino acids: CASSQETGEVTEAFF.

The rearrangement joins TRBV5-6 to TRBJ1-5; D perhaps matches TRBD1 (5 bases). There are 14 residues in the CDR3. CDR1 SGHDT and CDR2 YYEEEE come from the germline V gene. With 5 bases removed from V and 6 bases from J, the gap between germline ends came to 15 bases. As DNA, the CDR3 is TGTGCCAGCAGTGAAGCAGGGTTCGGTCAGCCCCAGCATTTT. This encodes CASSEAGFGQPQHF.

The gene calls are TRBV4-1 and TRBJ1-2, with TRBD1 matching 9 bases. The CDR3 spans 16 residues. Germline lookup yields CDR1 MGHRA and CDR2 YSYEKL. The J segment lost 7 bases and the V segment lost 0 bases, leaving 9 bases of the junction unmatched. CDR3 amino acids: CASSQDPGTGRGGYTF. As DNA, the CDR3 is TGCGCCAGCAGCCAAGACCCCGGGACAGGGAGAGGTGGCTACACCTTC.

The chain links TRBV30 to TRBJ2-5, with D possibly TRBD2 on 5 matching bases. Germline V gene sequence: CDR1 GTSNPN, CDR2 SVGIG (reference sequence). Trimming cost V 0 bases and J 6 bases, with 11 bases left between them. The CDR3 is made up of 13 amino acids. The DNA of the CDR3 is TGTGCCTGGAGTGTAACCGGGGTGCAGACCCAGTACTTC. Its translation: CAWSVTGVQTQYF. Full variable domain (remainder filled in from reference TRBV30 and TRBJ2-5): SQTIHQWPATLVQPVGSPLSLECTVEGTSNPNLYWYRQAAGRGLQLLFYSVGIGQISSEVPQNLSASRPQDRQFILSSKKLLLSDSGFYLCAWSVTGVQTQYFGPGTRLLVL.

This clone was counted once. The rearrangement links TRBV19 to TRBJ1-2; TRBD1 matches 7 bases. Germline V lookup: CDR1 LNHDA, CDR2 SQIVND (reference sequence). The CDR3 has 15 amino acids. J lost 4 bases, V lost 1 base, and 6 bases had no gene match. The CDR3 bases are TGTGCCAGTAGTATAGGTACCAGGGGGTCCTATGGCTACACCTTC. As protein: CASSIGTRGSYGYTF.

J is TRBJ1-2 and V is TRBV6-6; D ambiguous. Per the germline V gene, CDR1 is MNHNY and CDR2 is SVGAGI (reference sequence). This CDR3 is built from 16 residues. V shed 6 bases and J shed 0 bases, with 17 bases lying between them. The CDR3 DNA reads TGTGCCAGCAGGACGATCCGAGTGGGAGCTAACTATGGCTACACCTTC. Translation gives CASRTIRVGANYGYTF.

The chain joins TRBV5-8 to TRBJ1-2, with D possibly matching TRBD1 (5 bases). Trimming cost V 3 bases and J 4 bases, with 16 bases left between them. This CDR3 has 15 residues. Germline-derived CDR1 and CDR2 are SGHTS and YDEGEE. CDR3 sequence: CASSYSTEQIYGYTF. CDR3 coding DNA: TGTGCCAGCAGCTATTCGACAGAACAGATCTATGGCTACACCTTC.

The chain is built from TRBV30 and TRBJ2-5; a weak D match, TRBD1 (5 bases). The CDR3 loop spans 13 amino acids. The germline V and J ends were trimmed by 1 base and 4 bases, with 10 bases remaining between them. Per the germline V gene, CDR1 is GTSNPN and CDR2 is SVGIG (reference sequence). DNA for the CDR3: TGTGCCTGGAGTGCAAATGGGGCAGAGACCCAGTACTTC. Residues: CAWSANGAETQYF.

The chain employs TRBV5-1 and TRBJ2-2; maybe TRBD2 (5 bases). The CDR3 consists of 18 residues. The germline CDR1 and CDR2 sequences are SGHRS and YFSETQ. V dropped 0 bases and J dropped 5 bases, with 20 bases sitting between them. The CDR3: CASSLVSMGRPGTGELFF. The CDR3 DNA is TGCGCCAGCAGCTTGGTCTCGATGGGAAGGCCGGGGACCGGGGAGCTGTTTTTT. The whole variable domain, remainder taken from reference TRBV5-1 and TRBJ2-2, is KAGVTQTPRYLIKTRGQQVTLSCSPISGHRSVSWYQQTPGQGLQFLFEYFSETQRNKGNFPGRFSGRQFSNSRSEMNVSTLELGDSALYLCASSLVSMGRPGTGELFFGEGSRLTVL.